A single sample gave rise to the 30 T cell receptor beta chains below, sequenced in a study of blood T cell repertoires in COVID-19. This table comes from immunoSEQ multiplex PCR, and its TCRdb copy is limited to in-frame clones, with some not included. The table includes 90,000 or so clones, roughly 72% detected once. Material for sequencing was peripheral blood. These receptors were collected from a woman aged 55-69 years in a cohort sampled during active or convalescent COVID-19.

This chain connects TRBV4-2 to TRBJ2-4, with 15 nucleotides matching TRBD2. Per germline, CDR1 LGHNA and CDR2 YNFKEQ. Trimming took 0 bases from V and 2 from J; bases not matched to a gene: 2. The CDR3 runs 18 residues. CDR3 amino acids: CASSQEGLAGGPKNIQYF. In DNA form, the CDR3 reads TGTGCCAGCAGCCAAGAGGGACTAGCGGGGGGTCCCAAAAACATTCAGTACTTC.

V gene TRBV4-2 combines with J gene TRBJ2-7, with 12 bases aligning to TRBD2. J gave up 6 bases and V 4 bases, and 25 bases lay outside the gene matches. CDR3 size: 21 residues. Germline loops: CDR1 LGHNA, CDR2 YNFKEQ. CDR3 coding DNA: TGTGCCAGCAGCCGGCCTACTGGGGTTAGGGCTAGCGGGGGGGGCCCTCCCGAGCAGTACTTC. This codes for CASSRPTGVRASGGGPPEQYF.

The V gene is TRBV23-1, the J gene TRBJ2-7; D is perhaps TRBD1 (6 bases). TRBV23-1 falls under the ORF class, with uncertain function. The CDR3 is made up of 15 amino acids. The V end lost 6 bases, the J end lost 7 bases, and 22 bases lay between the germline ends. DNA for the CDR3: TGCGCCAGCAGAGCCGGGACAAGGGTGGAAGTTGAGCAGTACTTC. This translates into CASRAGTRVEVEQYF.

The CDR3 bases are TGTGCCAGCAGCCTAGGAGGAGGGAATGCCTACGAGCAGTACTTC. This codes for CASSLGGGNAYEQYF. V and J are TRBV7-6 and TRBJ2-7; D possibly corresponds to TRBD2 (6 bases). CDR1 and CDR2 (germline): SGHVS, FNYEAQ. This CDR3 comprises 15 residues. Trimming took off 5 bases at V and 2 bases at J, with 16 bases between the two ends. Full variable domain (missing parts from reference TRBV7-6 and TRBJ2-7): GAGVSQSPRYKVTKRGQDVALRCDPISGHVSLYWYRQALGQGPEFLTYFNYEAQQDKSGLPNDRFSAERPEGSISTLTIQRTEQRDSAMYRCASSLGGGNAYEQYFGPGTRLTVT.

The chain employs TRBV7-3 and TRBJ1-1; D gene ambiguous. The CDR3 is made up of 13 amino acids. Germline lookup yields CDR1 SGHTA and CDR2 FQGTGA. V was shortened by 5 bases and J by 0 bases, with 7 bases between the two germline ends. The CDR3 DNA follows: TGTGCCAGCAGCCTACAGATGAACACTGAAGCTTTCTTT. Its translation: CASSLQMNTEAFF.

This chain joins TRBV3-1 (or the pseudogene TRBV3-2) and TRBJ2-5; 7 nucleotides align to TRBD1. V gave up 4 bases and J gave up 4 bases; unmatched junction bases: 6. CDR3 size: 14 residues. Per the germline V gene, CDR1 is LGHDT and CDR2 is YNNKEL (reference sequence). In nucleotides, the CDR3 is TGTGCCAGCAGCCGACAGGGCGCGAGAGAGACCCAGTACTTC. Protein: CASSRQGARETQYF.

The chain joins TRBV7-2 to TRBJ2-1, with 7 bases identical to TRBD1. This CDR3 spans 16 amino acids. V dropped 5 bases and J dropped 0; count of bases not matched to a gene: 7. Germline V lookup: CDR1 SGHTA, CDR2 FQGNSA. In DNA form, the CDR3 reads TGTGCCAGCAGCCCACGGACAGGAGGCTCCTACAATGAGCAGTTCTTC. This encodes CASSPRTGGSYNEQFF.

The table lists this clone with a few counts. V gene TRBV4-2 combines with J gene TRBJ2-3; 14 bases are shared with TRBD2. Germline V gene sequence: CDR1 LGHNA, CDR2 YNFKEQ. The trim removed 2 bases at V and 4 bases at J, leaving 11 bases unmatched. This CDR3 comprises 19 residues. CDR3 region: CASSQQGRLTSGGADTQYF. DNA for the CDR3: TGTGCCAGCAGCCAACAGGGGAGGCTGACTAGCGGGGGGGCAGATACGCAGTATTTT.

The rearrangement links TRBV9 to TRBJ1-1; TRBD1 matches 8 bases. Germline CDR1 and CDR2: SGDLS and YYNGEE. After removal of 2 bases from V and 1 base from J, the junction contained 1 base not matched to a gene. The CDR3 runs to 14 residues. In DNA form, the CDR3 reads TGTGCCAGCAGCGTCGACAGGGGGAACACTGAAGCTTTCTTT. Its protein product is CASSVDRGNTEAFF. Looking up the rest from reference TRBV9 and TRBJ1-1 gives the full variable domain: DSGVTQTPKHLITATGQRVTLRCSPRSGDLSVYWYQQSLDQGLQFLIQYYNGEERAKGNILERFSAQQFPDLHSELNLSSLELGDSALYFCASSVDRGNTEAFFGQGTRLTVV.

V and J are TRBV27 and TRBJ2-7; 9 nucleotides agree with TRBD2. V trimming: 10 bases; J trimming: 2 bases; junction bases outside the gene matches: 9. CDR1 and CDR2 from the germline V gene are MNHEY and SMNVEV (reference sequence). This CDR3 has 14 residues. CDR3 amino acids: CATRARGGPYEQYF. DNA of the CDR3: TGTGCCACCCGGGCGCGGGGGGGACCCTACGAGCAGTACTTC.

Only a few counts were recorded for this clone. The rearrangement links TRBV7-6 to TRBJ1-1; no clear D gene. V was trimmed by 2 bases and J by 1 base, leaving 8 bases between them. Germline CDR1 and CDR2: SGHVS and FNYEAQ. The CDR3 spans 14 residues. The CDR3 DNA follows: TGTGCCAGCAGCTTAATGTCCGGGAACACTGAAGCTTTCTTT. Encoded protein: CASSLMSGNTEAFF.

The chain joins TRBV7-2 to TRBJ1-6; TRBD1 aligns across 8 bases. Germline CDR1 is SGHTA and CDR2 is FQGNSA. J gave up 7 bases and V 5 bases, and 7 bases lay outside the gene matches. The CDR3 totals 15 residues. This CDR3 reads CASSTRQGRNSPLHF. CDR3 nucleotides: TGTGCCAGCAGCACGAGACAGGGGAGAAATTCACCCCTCCACTTT.

The chain couples TRBV27 to TRBJ1-1, with 7 nucleotides matching TRBD1. Germline assignment: CDR1 MNHEY and CDR2 SMNVEV (reference sequence). The V segment lost 0 bases and the J segment 0 bases; nucleotides outside the gene matches: 1. This CDR3 contains 15 residues. CDR3 amino acids: CASSLSTGVNTEAFF. The CDR3 DNA follows: TGTGCCAGCAGTTTATCCACAGGGGTGAACACTGAAGCTTTCTTT.

The chain couples TRBV11-3 to TRBJ1-5, with D maybe TRBD1 (5 bases). CDR3 length: 20 amino acids. Trimming stripped 0 bases from V and 2 bases from J, with 23 bases between. Germline loops: CDR1 SGHNT, CDR2 YENEEA. CDR3 in amino acids: CASSLEGGVAWKYGNQPQHF. The CDR3 region has the DNA TGTGCCAGCAGCTTAGAGGGGGGGGTAGCTTGGAAATATGGCAATCAGCCCCAGCATTTT.

The V gene is TRBV7-2, the J gene TRBJ2-1; 15 bases match TRBD2. CDR3 length: 17 residues. The junction had 9 bases not matched to a gene; V was cut back by 5 bases and J by 7 bases. Germline V gene sequence: CDR1 SGHTA, CDR2 FQGNSA. CDR3 region: CASSRGTSGGIRNEQFF. The CDR3 nucleotides read TGTGCCAGCAGCCGCGGGACTAGCGGGGGGATCAGGAATGAGCAGTTCTTC.

There are many counts of this clone. Other nucleotide sequences in the sample specify the same CDR3. This chain uses TRBV6-6 with TRBJ1-1; the D is unclear. Germline V gene data show CDR1 as MNHNY and CDR2 as SVGAGI (reference sequence). V gave up 0 bases and J gave up 5 bases, with 10 bases separating them. The CDR3 has 14 residues. CDR3 protein: CASSYSAGGTEAFF. In DNA form, the CDR3 reads TGTGCCAGCAGTTACTCAGCGGGTGGTACTGAAGCTTTCTTT.

J is TRBJ2-1 and V is TRBV10-1; TRBD1 agrees at 11 bases. CDR3 size: 14 residues. After removal of 9 bases from V and 15 bases from J, the junction contained 16 bases not matched to a gene. In germline, CDR1 is WNHNN, CDR2 SYGVQD (reference sequence). The CDR3 DNA sequence: TGCGCCAGAGACCGGGACAGGGGGACCAATTTTGGGTTCTTC. Its translation is CARDRDRGTNFGFF.

V and J are TRBV15 and TRBJ2-5; 7 bases line up with TRBD1. Trimming cost V 3 bases and J 1 base; bases outside gene matches: 2. The CDR3 is 14 amino acids. In germline, CDR1 is LNHNV, CDR2 YYDKDF (reference sequence). The CDR3 region is CATSRGQIQETQYF. As DNA, the CDR3 is TGTGCCACCAGCAGGGGACAGATCCAAGAGACCCAGTACTTC.

This clone has only one observation. The rearrangement joins TRBV7-8 to TRBJ1-2; no reliable D call. V was shortened by 1 base and J by 4 bases, with 7 bases between the two germline ends. The CDR3 sequence is 13 residues long. Germline CDR1 is SGHVS and CDR2 is FQNEAQ. CDR3 nucleotides: TGTGCCAGCAGCTTAGGGGCGGGCTATGGCTACACCTTC. Translation gives CASSLGAGYGYTF.

The rearrangement joins TRBV30 to TRBJ1-2, with 7 bases matching TRBD1. Germline CDR1 reads GTSNPN; CDR2 reads SVGIG (reference sequence). J lost 5 bases, V lost 3 bases, and 6 bases had no gene match. This CDR3 has 13 amino acids. CDR3 region: CAWREGQKYGYTF. DNA of the CDR3: TGTGCCTGGAGGGAGGGACAGAAGTATGGCTACACCTTC.

V is TRBV18 and J is TRBJ1-1; D gene unclear. The CDR3 is 15 amino acids. CDR1 and CDR2 from the germline V gene are KGHSH and LQKENI. V shed 1 base and J shed 1 base, with 10 bases lying between them. This CDR3 is CASSPRQVENTEAFF. CDR3 nucleotides: TGTGCCAGCTCACCACGGCAGGTCGAGAACACTGAAGCTTTCTTT.

The table lists this clone with a count of one. The chain recombines TRBV9 with TRBJ2-2, with TRBD2 as a possible D gene (6 bases). Germline V gene data show CDR1 as SGDLS and CDR2 as YYNGEE. The CDR3 totals 18 residues. V was shortened by 4 bases and J by 2 bases, with 21 bases between the two germline ends. DNA of the CDR3: TGTGCCAGCAGCCCTCCCGGGCGGGACCCCTTCAACACCGGGGAGCTGTTTTTT. This codes for CASSPPGRDPFNTGELFF.

The chain uses TRBV7-9 and TRBJ1-4, with a weak D call TRBD1 (5 bases). V was cut by 3 bases and J by 0 bases, with 11 bases left in between. CDR1 and CDR2 from the germline V gene are SEHNR and FQNEAQ (reference sequence). This CDR3 contains 16 residues. CDR3 coding DNA: TGTGCCAGCAGCTTCCTCACAGGCCCAACTAATGAAAAACTGTTTTTT. This gives the protein CASSFLTGPTNEKLFF.

This clone has more than one count but fewer than ten. The V and J genes are TRBV5-1 and TRBJ2-6; 7 bases agree with TRBD1. Germline CDR1 SGHRS, CDR2 YFSETQ. The V gene end was trimmed by 4 bases and the J gene end by 0 bases; junction bases not matched to a gene: 7. This CDR3 region has 17 residues. CDR3 sequence (DNA): TGCGCCAGCAGCGCGGGCGACAGGGCCTCTGGGGCCAACGTCCTGACTTTC. Translating gives CASSAGDRASGANVLTF.

V is TRBV14 and J is TRBJ2-3; 8 bases map to TRBD2. Per the germline V gene, CDR1 is SGHDN and CDR2 is FVKESK. Trimming took 4 bases from V and 4 from J; bases not matched to a gene: 7. The CDR3 has 15 amino acids. The CDR3 reads CASSPPGGRADTQYF. CDR3 in DNA: TGTGCCAGCAGCCCTCCGGGGGGGCGTGCAGATACGCAGTATTTT.

The chain recombines TRBV13 with TRBJ2-3, with 10 bases aligning to TRBD2. This CDR3 is built from 15 residues. CDR1 is PRHDT, CDR2 FYEKMQ, per germline (reference sequence). V was clipped by 5 bases and J by 4 bases; unmatched bases: 6. DNA for the CDR3: TGTGCCAGCAGCCTCGGTAGCGGGGGGTCAGATACGCAGTATTTT. Amino acids: CASSLGSGGSDTQYF.

The rearrangement links TRBV19 to TRBJ2-5; 11 bases map to TRBD2. There are 15 residues in the CDR3. Germline V lookup: CDR1 LNHDA, CDR2 SQIVND (reference sequence). J lost 5 bases, V lost 6 bases, and 8 bases had no gene match. The DNA of the CDR3 is TGTGCCAGTAGCCAAGGACTAGCGGGTCCTGAGACCCAGTACTTC. This gives the protein CASSQGLAGPETQYF.

The genes are TRBV2 and TRBJ2-7; TRBD1 agrees at 9 bases. Germline CDR1 SNHLY, CDR2 FYNNEI. This CDR3 is 13 amino acids long. Trimming removed 8 bases from V and 0 bases from J; junction bases left unmatched: 2. The CDR3 protein is CASGGQGSYEQYF. CDR3 nucleotides: TGTGCCAGCGGGGGACAGGGCTCCTACGAGCAGTACTTC.

This chain connects TRBV7-8 to TRBJ2-1, with D possibly TRBD1 on 6 matching bases. CDR1 and CDR2 from the germline V gene are SGHVS and FQNEAQ. The CDR3 totals 15 residues. Deletions cut 1 base from V and 8 bases from J, with 15 bases between. The CDR3 region is CASSLVGGRGHEQFF. The CDR3 DNA follows: TGTGCCAGCAGCTTAGTTGGGGGCCGAGGACATGAGCAGTTCTTC.

The V call is TRBV27, the J call TRBJ1-4; 10 bases align to TRBD1. CDR1 and CDR2 (germline): MNHEY, SMNVEV (reference sequence). This CDR3 has 16 amino acids. V lost 7 bases and J lost 2; bases outside the gene matches: 7. The CDR3 spells CASKDRGLKTNEKLFF. In DNA, the CDR3 is TGTGCCAGCAAAGACAGGGGGCTCAAGACTAATGAAAAACTGTTTTTT.